The present TCR beta chain was sequenced within a study of blood T cells in healthy people across ages. Each donor had 9 to 10 milliliters of peripheral blood drawn. Isolation yielded PBMCs, at least 7 million per sample, in every case. The authors ran a second PCR of 7 to 11 cycles using a sample-barcoded 5' primer and a J-beta primer mix. The authors tagged each cDNA molecule using a template-switch adaptor with 12 random nucleotides. TCRdb recomputed calls from the 5' RACE reads with MiXCR, one row per CDR3 protein. Of over 950,000 distinct CDR3 sequences in the sample, 30% to 40% are singletons; the top ten hold around 13%. The V gene's germline CDR1 is GTSNPN and CDR2 SVGIG (reference sequence). The length of the CDR3 is 10 residues.

The J gene is TRBJ2-7, the V gene TRBV30, with D possibly being TRBD2 (5 bases). The receptor's source is a man between 18 and 35 years old in good health. Specimen: blood. In DNA, the CDR3 is TGTGCGTTAAGCGGCTACGAGCAGTACTTC. Its translation is CALSGYEQYF.